The clone carrying this T cell receptor beta chain came up many times. Its antigen is still unknown. This sample is drawn from a study of blood T cells in healthy people across ages. The CDR3 loop spans 14 amino acids. Germline V lookup: CDR1 SGHNT, CDR2 YYREEE (reference sequence). Trimming took off 0 bases at V and 7 bases at J, with 13 bases between the two ends. Using a J-beta primer mix together with a sample-barcoded 5' primer, a second PCR was run for roughly 7 to 12 cycles. TCRdb re-derived calls from the 5' RACE reads in MiXCR, one entry per CDR3 protein. The repertoire has approximately 900,000 distinct CDR3 sequences, roughly 29% of them found once; the top ten carry about 9.4%. Study outcomes and limitations: Investigators treated diversity estimates from one million T cells as underestimates.

The data were also submitted as part of a second study, on T cells of mothers and their children. That work adds: Three healthy Caucasian mothers and their six children donated. Whatever RNA was extracted went entirely into cDNA synthesis, at about 1.5 ug per 15 ul. The M1S primer of the second PCR added sample barcodes and 2-4 random nucleotides.

Sequencing was performed on blood. J is TRBJ1-2 and V is TRBV5-4; D is unclear. The receptor was derived from a woman aged 40 to 50 in good health. The chain's CDR3 is CASSLVLSGAGYTF. DNA for the CDR3: TGTGCCAGCAGCTTGGTATTATCGGGAGCTGGCTACACCTTC.